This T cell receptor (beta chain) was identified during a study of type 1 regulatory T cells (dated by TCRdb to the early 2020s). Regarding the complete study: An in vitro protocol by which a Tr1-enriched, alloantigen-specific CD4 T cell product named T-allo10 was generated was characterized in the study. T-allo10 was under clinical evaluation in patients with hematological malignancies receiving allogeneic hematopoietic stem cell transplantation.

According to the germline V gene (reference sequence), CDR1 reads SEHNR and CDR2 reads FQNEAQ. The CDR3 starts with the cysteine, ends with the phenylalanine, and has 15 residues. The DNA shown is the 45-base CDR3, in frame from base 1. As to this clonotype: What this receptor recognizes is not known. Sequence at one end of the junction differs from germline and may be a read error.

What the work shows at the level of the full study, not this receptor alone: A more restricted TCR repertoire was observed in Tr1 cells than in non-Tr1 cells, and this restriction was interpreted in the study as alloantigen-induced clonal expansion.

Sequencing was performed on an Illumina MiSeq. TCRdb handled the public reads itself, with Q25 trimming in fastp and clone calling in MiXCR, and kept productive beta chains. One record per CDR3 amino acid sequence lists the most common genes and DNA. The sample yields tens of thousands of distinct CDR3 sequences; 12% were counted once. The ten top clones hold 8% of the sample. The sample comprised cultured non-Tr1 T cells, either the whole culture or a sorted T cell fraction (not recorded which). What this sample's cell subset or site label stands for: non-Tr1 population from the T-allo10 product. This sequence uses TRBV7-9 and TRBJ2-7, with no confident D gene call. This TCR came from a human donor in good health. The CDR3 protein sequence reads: CAGSPGYPSSYEQYF. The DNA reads TGTGCCGGCAGCCCCGGTTACCCGAGCTCCTACGAGCAGTACTTC.